The clone carrying this T cell receptor beta chain was detected a few times. V was trimmed by 3 bases and J by 8 bases, leaving 17 bases between them. This CDR3 is built from 15 residues. Germline lookup yields CDR1 MNHEY and CDR2 SVGAGI. It was RNA transcripts that yielded the amplified TCR beta CDR3 regions. During a first-round RT-PCR of the TCR CDR3, the HTBI primer set was used. TCRdb passed the multiplex PCR reads through MiXCR, listing each CDR3 protein once. Of some 690,000 distinct CDR3 sequences listed, 17% are singletons. The data stem from a study of T cells in Graves' hyperthyroidism and ophthalmopathy. Study summary: Prior to any treatment, at the point of initial diagnosis, peripheral blood was collected.

V and J are TRBV6-5 and TRBJ2-1; D perhaps matches TRBD1 (6 bases). The sample comprised blood. The TCR was taken from a man aged 45-65 years with Graves' hyperthyroidism. The CDR3 DNA follows: TGTGCCAGCAGTTATTTCACCGGGACAAAGTATGAGCAGTTCTTC. It yields the protein CASSYFTGTKYEQFF.